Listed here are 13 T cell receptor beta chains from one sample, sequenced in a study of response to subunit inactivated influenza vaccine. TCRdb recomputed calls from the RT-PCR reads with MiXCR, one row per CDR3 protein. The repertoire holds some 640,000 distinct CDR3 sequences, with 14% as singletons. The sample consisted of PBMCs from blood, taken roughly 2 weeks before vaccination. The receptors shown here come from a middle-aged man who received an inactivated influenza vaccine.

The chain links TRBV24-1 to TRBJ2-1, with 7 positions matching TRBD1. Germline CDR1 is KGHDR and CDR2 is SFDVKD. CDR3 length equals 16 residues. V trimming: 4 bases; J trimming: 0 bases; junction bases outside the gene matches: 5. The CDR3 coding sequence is TGTGCCACCAGTGACTCCGGGACAGTCTCCTACAATGAGCAGTTCTTC. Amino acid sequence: CATSDSGTVSYNEQFF.

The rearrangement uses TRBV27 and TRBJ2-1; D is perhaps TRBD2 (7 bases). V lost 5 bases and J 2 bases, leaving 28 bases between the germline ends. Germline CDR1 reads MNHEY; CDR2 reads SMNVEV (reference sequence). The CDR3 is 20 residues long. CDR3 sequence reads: CASSQPGLKVAGATYNEQFF. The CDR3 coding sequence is TGTGCCAGCAGTCAGCCGGGACTGAAGGTGGCGGGGGCTACCTACAATGAGCAGTTCTTC.

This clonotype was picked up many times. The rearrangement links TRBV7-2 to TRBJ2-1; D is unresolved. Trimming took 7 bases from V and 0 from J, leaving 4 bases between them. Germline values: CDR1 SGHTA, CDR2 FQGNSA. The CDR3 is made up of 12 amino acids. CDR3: CASIRSYNEQFF. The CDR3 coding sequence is TGTGCCAGCATCCGCTCCTACAATGAGCAGTTCTTC.

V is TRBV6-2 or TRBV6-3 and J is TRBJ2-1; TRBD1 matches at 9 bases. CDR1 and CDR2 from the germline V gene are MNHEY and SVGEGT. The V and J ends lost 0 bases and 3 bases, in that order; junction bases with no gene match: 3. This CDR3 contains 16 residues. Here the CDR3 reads CASSYSGTGNYNEQFF. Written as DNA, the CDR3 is TGTGCCAGCAGTTACTCCGGGACAGGGAACTACAATGAGCAGTTCTTC.

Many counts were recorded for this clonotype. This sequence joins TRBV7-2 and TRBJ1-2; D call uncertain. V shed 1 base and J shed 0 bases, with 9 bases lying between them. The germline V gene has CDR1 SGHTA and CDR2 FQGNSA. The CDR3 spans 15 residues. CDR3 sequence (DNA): TGTGCCAGCAGCTTAGAGGCCATCACTAACTATGGCTACACCTTC. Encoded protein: CASSLEAITNYGYTF.

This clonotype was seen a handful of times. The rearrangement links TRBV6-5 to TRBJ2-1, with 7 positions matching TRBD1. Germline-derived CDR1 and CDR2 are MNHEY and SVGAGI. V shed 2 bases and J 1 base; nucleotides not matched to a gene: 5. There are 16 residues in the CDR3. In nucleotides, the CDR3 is TGTGCCAGCAGTTACAAGGGACAGCCATCCTACAATGAGCAGTTCTTC. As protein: CASSYKGQPSYNEQFF.

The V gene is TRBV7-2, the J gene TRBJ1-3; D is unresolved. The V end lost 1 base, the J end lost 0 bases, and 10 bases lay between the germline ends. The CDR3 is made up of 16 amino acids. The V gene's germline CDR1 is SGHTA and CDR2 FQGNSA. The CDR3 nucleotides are TGTGCCAGCAGCTTAGTTTCCCGAGTCTCTGGAAACACCATATATTTT. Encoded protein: CASSLVSRVSGNTIYF.

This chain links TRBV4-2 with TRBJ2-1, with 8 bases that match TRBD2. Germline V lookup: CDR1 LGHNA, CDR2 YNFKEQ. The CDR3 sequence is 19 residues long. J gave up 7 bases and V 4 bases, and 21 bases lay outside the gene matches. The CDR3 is CASSPQPGGGPRMGNEQFF. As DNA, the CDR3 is TGTGCCAGCAGCCCCCAACCGGGCGGGGGGCCTCGAATGGGAAATGAGCAGTTCTTC.

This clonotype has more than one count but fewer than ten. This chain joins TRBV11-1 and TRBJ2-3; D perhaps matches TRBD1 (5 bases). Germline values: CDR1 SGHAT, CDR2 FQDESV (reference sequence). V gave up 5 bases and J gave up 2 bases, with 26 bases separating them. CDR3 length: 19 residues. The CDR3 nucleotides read TGTGCCAGCAGCCACACCGAAATAAAAGACAGCGCTACCACAGATACGCAGTATTTT. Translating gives CASSHTEIKDSATTDTQYF.

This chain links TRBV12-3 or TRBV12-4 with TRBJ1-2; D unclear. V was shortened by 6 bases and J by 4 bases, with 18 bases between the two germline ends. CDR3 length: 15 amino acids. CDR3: CASSPTFLAPYGYTF. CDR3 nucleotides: TGTGCCAGCAGCCCCACATTTTTGGCCCCCTATGGCTACACCTTC.

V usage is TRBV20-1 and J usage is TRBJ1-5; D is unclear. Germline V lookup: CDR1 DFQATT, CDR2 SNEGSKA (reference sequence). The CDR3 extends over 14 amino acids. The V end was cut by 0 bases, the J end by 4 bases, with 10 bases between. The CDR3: CSARDPYRNQPQHF. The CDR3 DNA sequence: TGCAGTGCTAGAGATCCCTACCGAAATCAGCCCCAGCATTTT.

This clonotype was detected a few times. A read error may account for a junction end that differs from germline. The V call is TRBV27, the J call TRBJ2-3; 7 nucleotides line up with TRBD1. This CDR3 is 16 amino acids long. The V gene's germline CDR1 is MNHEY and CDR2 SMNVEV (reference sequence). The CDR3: CASSLSTGLSTDTQYF. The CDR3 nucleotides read TGTGCCAGCAGTCTATCGACAGGGTTAAGCACAGATACGCAGTATTTT.

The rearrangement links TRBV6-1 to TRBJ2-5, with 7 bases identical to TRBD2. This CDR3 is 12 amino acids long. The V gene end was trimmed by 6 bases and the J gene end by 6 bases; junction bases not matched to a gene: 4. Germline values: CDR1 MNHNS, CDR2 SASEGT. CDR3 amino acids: CASRQSGKTQYF. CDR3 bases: TGTGCCAGCAGACAAAGCGGGAAGACCCAGTACTTC.